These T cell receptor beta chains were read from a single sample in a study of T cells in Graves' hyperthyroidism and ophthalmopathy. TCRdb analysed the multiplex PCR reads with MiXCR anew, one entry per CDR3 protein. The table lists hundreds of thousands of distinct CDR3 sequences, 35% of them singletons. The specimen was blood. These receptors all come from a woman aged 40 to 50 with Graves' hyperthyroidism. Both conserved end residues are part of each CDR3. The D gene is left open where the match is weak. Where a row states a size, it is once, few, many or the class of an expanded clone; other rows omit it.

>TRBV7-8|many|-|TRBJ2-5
CASSRDTGQETQYF
TGTGCCAGCAGCCGAGACACGGGGCAAGAGACCCAGTACTTC
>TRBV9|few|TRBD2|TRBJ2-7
CASSPLILSGGRTGEQYF
TGTGCCAGCAGTCCTCTAATCCTCTCCGGCGGGAGGACCGGCGAGCAGTACTTC
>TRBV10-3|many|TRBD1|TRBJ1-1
CAIQPGQGSTEAFF
TGTGCCATTCAACCGGGACAGGGAAGCACTGAAGCTTTCTTT
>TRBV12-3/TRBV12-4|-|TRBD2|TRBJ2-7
CASSLLSGGDEQYF
TGTGCCAGCAGTCTACTTTCGGGGGGAGACGAGCAGTACTTC
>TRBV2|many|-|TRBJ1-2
CASPRMDGYTF
TGTGCCAGTCCAAGGATGGATGGCTACACCTTC
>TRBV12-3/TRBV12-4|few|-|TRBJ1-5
CASSLAPRGNQPQHF
TGTGCCAGCAGTTTAGCGCCGAGGGGCAATCAGCCCCAGCATTTT
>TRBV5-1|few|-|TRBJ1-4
CASSLGEGYNEKLFF
TGCGCCAGCAGTCTTGGGGAGGGATACAATGAAAAACTGTTTTTT
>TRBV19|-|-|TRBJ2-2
CASIPPRDGELFF
TGTGCCAGCATCCCCCCCCGGGACGGGGAGCTGTTTTTT
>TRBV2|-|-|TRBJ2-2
CASSDFRGTGELFF
TGTGCCAGCAGTGATTTCCGCGGGACCGGGGAGCTGTTTTTT
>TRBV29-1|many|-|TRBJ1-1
CSVVLGEAFF
TGCAGCGTTGTTCTGGGTGAAGCTTTCTTT
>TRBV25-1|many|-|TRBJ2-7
CASSEYSTGRYEQYF
TGTGCCAGCAGTGAATACTCAACAGGGAGGTACGAGCAGTACTTC
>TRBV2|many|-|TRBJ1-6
CASSEIVGGDSPLHF
TGTGCCAGCAGTGAAATCGTGGGGGGTGATTCACCCCTCCACTTT
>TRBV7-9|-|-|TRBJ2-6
CASPGGSGGANVLTF
TGTGCCAGCCCTGGCGGTTCAGGTGGGGCCAACGTCCTGACTTTC
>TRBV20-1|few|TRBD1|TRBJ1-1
CSAKQGGFGNTEAFF
TGCAGTGCGAAACAGGGGGGGTTCGGTAACACTGAAGCTTTCTTT
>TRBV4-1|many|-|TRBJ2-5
CASSQPIGTQYF
TGCGCCAGCAGCCAGCCCATTGGGACCCAGTACTTC
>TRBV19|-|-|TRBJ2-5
CASSIAGVSRTQYF
TGTGCCAGTAGTATAGCGGGGGTCTCGCGGACCCAGTACTTC
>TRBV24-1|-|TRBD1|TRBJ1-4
CATSETGTGGGEKLFF
TGTGCCACCAGTGAGACAGGGACAGGGGGTGGTGAAAAACTGTTTTTT
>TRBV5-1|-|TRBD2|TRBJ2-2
CATSSWKLASNTGELFF
TGCGCCACCTCCTCATGGAAACTAGCGTCGAACACCGGGGAGCTGTTTTTT
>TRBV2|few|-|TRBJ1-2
CASRRTRTDGVYGYTF
TGTGCCAGCAGAAGGACGAGGACAGACGGAGTCTATGGCTACACCTTC
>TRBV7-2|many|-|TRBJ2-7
CASSLAQGGQYF
TGTGCCAGCAGCTTAGCCCAGGGCGGGCAGTACTTC
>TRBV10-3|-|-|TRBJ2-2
CAISGQDRDTGELFF
TGTGCCATCAGTGGGCAGGACAGAGACACCGGGGAGCTGTTTTTT
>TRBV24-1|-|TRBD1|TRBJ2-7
CAVRGQGAEEQYF
TGTGCCGTACGGGGACAGGGGGCAGAAGAGCAGTACTTC
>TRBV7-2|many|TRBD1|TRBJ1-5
CASSLGTGDQPQHF
TGCGCCAGCAGCTTGGGGACAGGGGACCAGCCCCAGCATTTT
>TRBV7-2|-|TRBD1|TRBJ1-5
CASSLQWQGGQPQHF
TGTGCCAGCAGCTTGCAGTGGCAGGGGGGGCAGCCCCAGCATTTT
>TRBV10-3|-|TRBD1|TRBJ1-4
CAISEGQGNEKLFF
TGTGCCATCAGCGAGGGACAGGGGAATGAAAAACTGTTTTTT
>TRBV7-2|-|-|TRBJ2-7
CASSLIRGITYEQYF
TGTGCCAGCAGCTTAATCCGGGGGATAACCTACGAGCAGTACTTC